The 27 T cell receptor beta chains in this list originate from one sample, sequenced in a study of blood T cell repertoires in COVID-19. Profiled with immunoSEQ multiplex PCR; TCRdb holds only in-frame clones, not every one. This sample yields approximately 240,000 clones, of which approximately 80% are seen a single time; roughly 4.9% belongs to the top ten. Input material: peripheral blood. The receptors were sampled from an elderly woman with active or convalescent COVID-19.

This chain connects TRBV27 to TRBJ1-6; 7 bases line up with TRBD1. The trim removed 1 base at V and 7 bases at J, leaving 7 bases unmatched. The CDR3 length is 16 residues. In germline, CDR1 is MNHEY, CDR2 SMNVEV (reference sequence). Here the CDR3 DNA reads TGTGCCAGCAGTTTATTACCGAGGGGGCTAAATTCACCCCTCCACTTT. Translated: CASSLLPRGLNSPLHF.

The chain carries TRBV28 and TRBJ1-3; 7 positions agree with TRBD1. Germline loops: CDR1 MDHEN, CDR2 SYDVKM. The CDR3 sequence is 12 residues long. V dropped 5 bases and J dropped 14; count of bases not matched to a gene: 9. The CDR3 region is CASSPPGQQLYF. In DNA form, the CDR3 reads TGTGCCAGCAGTCCCCCGGGACAGCAATTATATTTT. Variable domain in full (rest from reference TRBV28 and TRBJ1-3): DVKVTQSSRYLVKRTGEKVFLECVQDMDHENMFWYRQDPGLGLRLIYFSYDVKMKEKGDIPEGYSVSREKKERFSLILESASTNQTSMYLCASSPPGQQLYFGEGSWLTVV.

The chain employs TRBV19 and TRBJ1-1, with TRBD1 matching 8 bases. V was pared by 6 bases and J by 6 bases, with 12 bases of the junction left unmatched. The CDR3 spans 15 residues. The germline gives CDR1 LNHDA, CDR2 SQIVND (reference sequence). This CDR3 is CASSLGDRRGAEAFF. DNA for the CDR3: TGTGCCAGTAGCCTCGGGGACAGGAGAGGTGCTGAAGCTTTCTTT.

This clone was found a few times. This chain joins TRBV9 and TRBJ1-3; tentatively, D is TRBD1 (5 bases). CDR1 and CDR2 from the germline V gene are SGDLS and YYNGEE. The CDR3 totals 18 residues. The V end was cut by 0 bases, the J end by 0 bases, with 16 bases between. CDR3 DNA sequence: TGTGCCAGCAGCGTAGAGGGCGGAGGGGCCTCCTCTGGAAACACCATATATTTT. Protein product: CASSVEGGGASSGNTIYF. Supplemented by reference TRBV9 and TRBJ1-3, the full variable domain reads DSGVTQTPKHLITATGQRVTLRCSPRSGDLSVYWYQQSLDQGLQFLIQYYNGEERAKGNILERFSAQQFPDLHSELNLSSLELGDSALYFCASSVEGGGASSGNTIYFGEGSWLTVV.

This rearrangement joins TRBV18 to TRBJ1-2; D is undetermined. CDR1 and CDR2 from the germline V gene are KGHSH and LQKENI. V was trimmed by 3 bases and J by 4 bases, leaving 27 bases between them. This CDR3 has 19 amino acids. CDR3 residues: CASSPKLSAGQQKVYGYTF. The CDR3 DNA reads TGTGCCAGCTCACCGAAGCTAAGTGCCGGTCAACAGAAAGTCTATGGCTACACCTTC.

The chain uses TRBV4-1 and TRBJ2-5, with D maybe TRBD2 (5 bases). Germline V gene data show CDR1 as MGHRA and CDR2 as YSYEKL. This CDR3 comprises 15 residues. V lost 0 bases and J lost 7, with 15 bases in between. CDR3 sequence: CASSQDLRGLGTQYF. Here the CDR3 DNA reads TGCGCCAGCAGCCAAGATCTACGGGGTCTCGGGACCCAGTACTTC.

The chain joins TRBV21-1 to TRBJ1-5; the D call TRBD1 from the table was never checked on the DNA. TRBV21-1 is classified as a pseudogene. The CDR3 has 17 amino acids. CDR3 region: CASSDRAKGLGNQPQHF. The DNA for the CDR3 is TGTGCCAGCAGTGACAGGGCGAAGGGTCTGGGTAATCAGCCCCAGCATTTT.

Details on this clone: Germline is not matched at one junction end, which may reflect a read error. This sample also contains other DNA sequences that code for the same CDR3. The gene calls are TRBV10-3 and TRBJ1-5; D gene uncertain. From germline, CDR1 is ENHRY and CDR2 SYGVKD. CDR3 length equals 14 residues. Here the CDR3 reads CAISGSHSNQPQHF. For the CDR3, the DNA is TGTGCTATCAGTGGGAGTCATAGCAATCAGCCCCAGCATTTT.

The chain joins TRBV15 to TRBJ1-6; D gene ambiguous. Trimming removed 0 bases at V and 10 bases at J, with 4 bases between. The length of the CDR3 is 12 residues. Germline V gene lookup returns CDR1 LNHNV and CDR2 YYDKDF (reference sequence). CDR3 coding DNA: TGTGCCACCAGCAGAGATATGTCACCCCTCCACTTT. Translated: CATSRDMSPLHF.

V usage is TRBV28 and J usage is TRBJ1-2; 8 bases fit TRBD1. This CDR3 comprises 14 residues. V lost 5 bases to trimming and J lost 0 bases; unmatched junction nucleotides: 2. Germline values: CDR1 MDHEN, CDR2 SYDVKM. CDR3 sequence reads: CASSRTGTNYGYTF. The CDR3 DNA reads TGTGCCAGCAGTAGGACAGGGACTAACTATGGCTACACCTTC.

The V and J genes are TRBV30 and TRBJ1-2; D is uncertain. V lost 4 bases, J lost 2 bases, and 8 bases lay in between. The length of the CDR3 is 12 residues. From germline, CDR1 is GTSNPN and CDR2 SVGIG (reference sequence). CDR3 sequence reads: CAWTSDNYGYTF. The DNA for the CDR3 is TGTGCCTGGACCAGCGACAACTATGGCTACACCTTC. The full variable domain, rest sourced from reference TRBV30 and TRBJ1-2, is SQTIHQWPATLVQPVGSPLSLECTVEGTSNPNLYWYRQAAGRGLQLLFYSVGIGQISSEVPQNLSASRPQDRQFILSSKKLLLSDSGFYLCAWTSDNYGYTFGSGTRLTVV.

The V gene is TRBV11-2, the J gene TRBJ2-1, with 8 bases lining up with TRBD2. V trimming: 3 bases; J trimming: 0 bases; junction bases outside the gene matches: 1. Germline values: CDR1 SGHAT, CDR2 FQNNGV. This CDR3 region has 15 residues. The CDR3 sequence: CASSLTSASYNEQFF. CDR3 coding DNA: TGTGCCAGCAGCTTGACTAGCGCCTCCTACAATGAGCAGTTCTTC.

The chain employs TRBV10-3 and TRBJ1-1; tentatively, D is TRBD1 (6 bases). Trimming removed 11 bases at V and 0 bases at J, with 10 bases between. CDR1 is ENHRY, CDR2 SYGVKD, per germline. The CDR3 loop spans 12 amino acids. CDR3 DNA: TGTGCCGGTAGGGGGTTGAACACTGAAGCTTTCTTT. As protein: CAGRGLNTEAFF.

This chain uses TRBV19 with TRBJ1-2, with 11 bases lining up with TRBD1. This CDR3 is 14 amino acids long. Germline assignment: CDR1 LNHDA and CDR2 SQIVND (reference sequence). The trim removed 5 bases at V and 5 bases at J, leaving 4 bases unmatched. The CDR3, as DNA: TGTGCCAGTAGTCTGGACAGGGGGCTGTATGGCTACACCTTC. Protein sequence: CASSLDRGLYGYTF.

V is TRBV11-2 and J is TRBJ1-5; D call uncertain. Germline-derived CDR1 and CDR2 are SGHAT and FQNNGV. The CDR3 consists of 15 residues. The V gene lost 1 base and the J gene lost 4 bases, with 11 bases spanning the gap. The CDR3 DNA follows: TGTGCCAGCAGCTTAGGCCCCGAGAGGAATCAGCCCCAGCATTTT. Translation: CASSLGPERNQPQHF. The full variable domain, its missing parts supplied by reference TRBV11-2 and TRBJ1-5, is EAGVAQSPRYKIIEKRQSVAFWCNPISGHATLYWYQQILGQGPKLLIQFQNNGVVDDSQLPKDRFSAERLKGVDSTLKIQPAKLEDSAVYLCASSLGPERNQPQHFGDGTRLSIL.

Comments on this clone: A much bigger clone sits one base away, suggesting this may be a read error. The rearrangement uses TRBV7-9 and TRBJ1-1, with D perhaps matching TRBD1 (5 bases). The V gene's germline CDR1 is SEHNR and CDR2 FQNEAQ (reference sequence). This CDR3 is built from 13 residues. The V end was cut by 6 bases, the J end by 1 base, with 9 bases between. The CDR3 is CASSIQGNTEAFF. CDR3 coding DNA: TGTGCCAGCAGTATTCAGGGGAACACTGAAGCTTTCTTT.

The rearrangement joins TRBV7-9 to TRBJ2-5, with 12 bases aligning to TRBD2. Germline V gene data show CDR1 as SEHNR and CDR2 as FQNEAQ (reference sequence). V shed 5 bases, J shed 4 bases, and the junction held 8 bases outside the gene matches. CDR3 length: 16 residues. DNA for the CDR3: TGTGCCAGCAGCCTTGGGACTAGCGGGTGGATAGAGACCCAGTACTTC. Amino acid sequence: CASSLGTSGWIETQYF.

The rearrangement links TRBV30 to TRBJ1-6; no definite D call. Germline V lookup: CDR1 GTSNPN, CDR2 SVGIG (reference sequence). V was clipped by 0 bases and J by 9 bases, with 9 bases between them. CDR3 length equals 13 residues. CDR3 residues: CAWSVVFGSPLHF. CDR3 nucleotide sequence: TGTGCCTGGAGTGTAGTATTCGGTTCACCCCTCCACTTT.

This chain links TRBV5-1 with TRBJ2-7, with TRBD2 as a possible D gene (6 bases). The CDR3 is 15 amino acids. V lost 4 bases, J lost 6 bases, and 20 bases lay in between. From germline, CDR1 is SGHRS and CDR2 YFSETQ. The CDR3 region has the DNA TGCGCCAGCAGCCCCACTCAAGCAGGGACTCCCGAGCAGTACTTC. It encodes CASSPTQAGTPEQYF.

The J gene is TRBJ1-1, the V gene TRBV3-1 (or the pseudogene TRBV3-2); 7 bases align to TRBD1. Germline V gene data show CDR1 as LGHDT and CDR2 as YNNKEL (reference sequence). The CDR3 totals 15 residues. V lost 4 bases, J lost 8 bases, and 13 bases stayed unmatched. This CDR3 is CASSPIGTVAAEAFF. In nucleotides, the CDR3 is TGTGCCAGCAGCCCTATTGGGACAGTAGCGGCAGAAGCTTTCTTT.

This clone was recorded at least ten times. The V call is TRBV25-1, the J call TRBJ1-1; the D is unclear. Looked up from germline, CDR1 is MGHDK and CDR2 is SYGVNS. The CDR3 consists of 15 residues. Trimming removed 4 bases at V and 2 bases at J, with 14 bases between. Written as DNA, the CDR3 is TGTGCCAGCAGTGCCTATATGGGCAGTAACACTGAAGCTTTCTTT. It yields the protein CASSAYMGSNTEAFF.

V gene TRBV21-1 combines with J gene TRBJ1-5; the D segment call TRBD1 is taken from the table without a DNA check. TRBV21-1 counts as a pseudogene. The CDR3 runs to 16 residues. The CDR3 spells CASSLRDRLLSQPQHF. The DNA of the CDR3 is TGTGCCAGCAGCTTACGGGACAGGTTACTGTCTCAGCCCCAGCATTTT.

The DNA for the CDR3 is TGTGCCAGCAGCTTAGTGAGCACCGGGGAGCTGTTTTTT. Residues: CASSLVSTGELFF. This sequence joins TRBV7-8 and TRBJ2-2; D ambiguous. Per the germline V gene, CDR1 is SGHVS and CDR2 is FQNEAQ. This CDR3 contains 13 residues. Deletions cut 1 base from V and 4 bases from J, with 4 bases between.

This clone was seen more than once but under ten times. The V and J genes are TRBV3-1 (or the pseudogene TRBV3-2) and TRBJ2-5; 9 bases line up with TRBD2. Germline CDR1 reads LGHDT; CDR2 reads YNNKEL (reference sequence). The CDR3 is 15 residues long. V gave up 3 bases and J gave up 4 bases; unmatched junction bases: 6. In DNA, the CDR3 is TGTGCCAGCAGCCACCCCGCTAGCGGGGTAGAGACCCAGTACTTC. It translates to CASSHPASGVETQYF.

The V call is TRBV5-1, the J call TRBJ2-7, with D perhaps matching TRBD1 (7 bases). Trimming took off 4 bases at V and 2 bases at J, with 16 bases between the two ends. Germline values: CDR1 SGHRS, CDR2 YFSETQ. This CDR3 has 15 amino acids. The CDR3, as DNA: TGCGCCAGCAGCACGGGGGACAGTTTCCCCTACGAGCAGTACTTC. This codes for CASSTGDSFPYEQYF.

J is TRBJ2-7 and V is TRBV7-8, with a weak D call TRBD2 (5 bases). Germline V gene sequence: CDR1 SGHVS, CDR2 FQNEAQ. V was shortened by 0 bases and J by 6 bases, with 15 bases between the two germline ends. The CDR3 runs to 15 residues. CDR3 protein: CASSLAGDYTTEQYF. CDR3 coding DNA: TGTGCCAGCAGCTTAGCGGGAGATTATACGACCGAGCAGTACTTC.

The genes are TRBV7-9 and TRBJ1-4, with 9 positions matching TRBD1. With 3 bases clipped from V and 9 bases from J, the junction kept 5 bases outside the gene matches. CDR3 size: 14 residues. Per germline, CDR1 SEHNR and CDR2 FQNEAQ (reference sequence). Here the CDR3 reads CASSFPGQGQKLFF. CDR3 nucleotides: TGTGCCAGCAGCTTCCCGGGACAGGGCCAAAAACTGTTTTTT.